These T cell receptor beta chains were read from a single sample in a study of T cells after posttransplantation cyclophosphamide. Clones were read by immunoSEQ multiplex PCR, and TCRdb kept only the in-frame ones, dropping some. Here the sample spans 15,000 to 20,000 clones, about four fifths being singletons. Sequenced material: PBMCs, taken 440 to 450 days after allogeneic stem cell transplant with calcineurin inhibitor and methotrexate. These receptors originate from a male patient between 25 and 39 years old who received an allogeneic stem cell transplant from an unrelated donor, was CMV-positive, and had acute and chronic GVHD. Some T cells may have come from the graft donor. Both conserved end residues are part of each CDR3. Fields, in order: CDR3 length, V gene, J gene, D gene, clone size, CDR3 DNA, CDR3 protein. A D gene is named only where the DNA matches it firmly. Clone size is not always given. Where it is, it says once, few, many or a class for expanded clones.

>13|TRBV30|TRBJ2-5|.|.
TGTGCCTGGGACACTTATTCCCAAGAGACCCAGTACTTC
CAWDTYSQETQYF
>15|TRBV19|TRBJ1-5|.|few
TGTGCCAGTAGTATAACGTTCAGGGTAGATCAGCCCCAGCATTTT
CASSITFRVDQPQHF
>16|TRBV5-8|TRBJ2-7|TRBD1|.
TGTGCCAGCAGCTTTCGTAACGACAGGGGAACCTACGAGCAGTACTTC
CASSFRNDRGTYEQYF
>14|TRBV4-2|TRBJ2-5|TRBD1|.
TGTGCCAGCAGCCCTAGACAGGGATGGGAGACCCAGTACTTC
CASSPRQGWETQYF
>12|TRBV27|TRBJ1-1|.|.
TGTGCCAGCAGGGCCTGGAACACTGAAGCTTTCTTT
CASRAWNTEAFF
>11|TRBV20-1|TRBJ2-7|.|.
TGCAGTGCTAGGTTCACCTACGAGCAGTACTTC
CSARFTYEQYF
>13|TRBV15|TRBJ2-7|TRBD1|.
TGTGCCACCAGCAGGGACAGGACCTACGAGCAGTACTTC
CATSRDRTYEQYF
>14|TRBV9|TRBJ2-3|.|.
TGTGCCAGCAGCGTAGACCGGGGCACAGATACGCAGTATTTT
CASSVDRGTDTQYF
>14|TRBV6-6|TRBJ2-7|.|.
TGTGCCAGCAGTTACGCCCATAGCTCCTACGAGCAGTACTTC
CASSYAHSSYEQYF
>15|TRBV10-3|TRBJ1-6|.|few
TGTGCCATCAGTGAGTCCGACCAGGGTTGGTCACCCCTCCACTTT
CAISESDQGWSPLHF
>17|TRBV7-6|TRBJ2-3|TRBD2|.
TGTGCCAGCAGCTTAGGTTACGTGGGGGGGAACACAGATACGCAGTATTTT
CASSLGYVGGNTDTQYF
>17|TRBV10-1|TRBJ1-4|.|.
TGCGCCAGCAGTGAGTCATACAAGACACGTGTTAATGAAAAACTGTTTTTT
CASSESYKTRVNEKLFF
>17|TRBV5-1|TRBJ2-3|.|.
TGCGCCAGCAGCTTGACTCCACAGGGAGTTAGCACAGATACGCAGTATTTT
CASSLTPQGVSTDTQYF
>14|TRBV9|TRBJ2-5|TRBD2|.
TGTGCCAGCAGCCCTTACGGGGGGGAAGAGACCCAGTACTTC
CASSPYGGEETQYF
>15|TRBV29-1|TRBJ2-1|TRBD2|.
TGCAGCGTTGAAGAGGGGACTAGCGGGAGCAATGAGCAGTTCTTC
CSVEEGTSGSNEQFF
>13|TRBV7-9|TRBJ2-5|.|.
TGTGCCAGCAGCTTGGACAACCAAGAGACCCAGTACTTC
CASSLDNQETQYF
>17|TRBV5-4|TRBJ2-7|TRBD2|.
TGTGCCAGCAGCTTGGGCCCCGGACTAGCCTCTTCCTACGAGCAGTACTTC
CASSLGPGLASSYEQYF
>15|TRBV14|TRBJ1-1|.|.
TGTGCCAGCAGCCAAGGGCACAGCCACAACACTGAAGCTTTCTTT
CASSQGHSHNTEAFF
>15|TRBV6-6|TRBJ2-7|.|.
TGTGCCAGCAGTTACGAAGGCGGGGCCCAACACGAGCAGTACTTC
CASSYEGGAQHEQYF
>13|TRBV15|TRBJ2-7|.|.
TGTGCCACCAGCAGAGGACACCTCTACGAGCAGTACTTC
CATSRGHLYEQYF
>13|TRBV7-9|TRBJ1-2|.|.
TGTGCCAGCAGCGTAGACGGGGTCCGGGGCTACACCTTC
CASSVDGVRGYTF
>15|TRBV6-1|TRBJ1-2|TRBD1|.
TGTGCCAGCAGACCCTCCGGGACAGATAACTATGGCTACACCTTC
CASRPSGTDNYGYTF
>16|TRBV9|TRBJ2-1|.|once
TGTGCCAGCAGCCCTCGGCATCAGGGATCCTACAATGAGCAGTTCTTC
CASSPRHQGSYNEQFF
>16|TRBV5-5|TRBJ1-1|TRBD1|.
TGTGCCAGCAGCTTGGACAGGGGCTGGGAGAACACTGAAGCTTTCTTT
CASSLDRGWENTEAFF
>14|TRBV6-6|TRBJ1-4|TRBD1|few
TGTGCCAGCAGTTTCGGACAGGATAATGAAAAACTGTTTTTT
CASSFGQDNEKLFF
>13|TRBV5-5|TRBJ2-7|TRBD1|.
TGTGCCAGCAGCTTGACAGGGGGCTCCGAGCAGTACTTC
CASSLTGGSEQYF
>14|TRBV2|TRBJ1-1|TRBD1|.
TGTGCCAGCATTTCTGGGACAGGGATCTTGGGCGCTTTCTTT
CASISGTGILGAFF
>14|TRBV6-6|TRBJ2-2|.|medium-sized
TGTGCCAGCAGTTTCTCGATTAGGGGCGGGGAGCTGTTTTTT
CASSFSIRGGELFF
>14|TRBV5-1|TRBJ1-5|.|.
TGCGCCAGCAGCGCGGACGGGGTCAATCAGCCCCAGCATTTT
CASSADGVNQPQHF
>16|TRBV7-7|TRBJ2-1|TRBD2|.
TGTGCTAGCAGCCCATCTCTAGCGGGGGTTTACAATGAGCAGTTCTTC
CASSPSLAGVYNEQFF
>15|TRBV6-6|TRBJ1-2|.|.
TGTGCCAGCAGTGGGGGCCCACAGTCTAACTATGGCTACACCTTC
CASSGGPQSNYGYTF